This TCR beta chain was recovered during a study of blood T cells in healthy people across ages. Sample-barcoded 5' priming and a J-beta primer mix drove a second PCR of roughly 7 to 11 cycles. All cDNA molecules were each tagged by a template-switch adaptor with 12 random nucleotides. Every sample gave at least 2.5 million paired-end reads containing CDR3. One entry per CDR3 protein, called by TCRdb with MiXCR from the 5' RACE reads. The table lists some 1.5 million distinct CDR3 sequences, 40% to 45% of them singletons. The sample, about 10 milliliters of peripheral blood, was drawn from each donor. The extraction recovered at least 5.5 micrograms of total RNA per sample. The sample was blood. This receptor was taken from a woman between 18 and 29 years old in good health.

CDR3: CASSKGHRGRSNEQYF. The CDR3 coding sequence is TGTGCCAGCAGCAAAGGTCACAGGGGCCGCTCGAACGAGCAGTACTTC. The rearrangement links TRBV21-1 to TRBJ2-7; the DNA was not compared with TRBD1, the D call given in the table. TRBV21-1 is a pseudogene segment. The CDR3 has 16 residues.